The 16 T cell receptor beta chains below come from one sample, sequenced in a study of regulatory T cells in long-lasting Graves disease (dated by TCRdb to about 2021). Libraries were prepared through multiplex PCR. Sequencing used an Illumina HiSeq 4000. To build TCR beta libraries, CDR3 regions were amplified by Arm-PCR using iRepertoire HTBI primers. TCRdb itself trimmed the public reads at Q25 with fastp, ran MiXCR and retained productive beta chains. Rows with a matching CDR3 protein are joined into one entry that keeps the most common DNA and genes. Recorded for this sample are more than 350,000 distinct CDR3 sequences; roughly 21% of them occurred a single time. More than 13% of the sample is taken by the ten largest. Read against the paper, the sample's time point label means: persistent/refractory GD, antithyroid drugs over 5 years with positive TRAb. RNA was extracted from PBMCs in TRIzol for both TCR sequencing and RNA sequencing.

Source: peripheral blood mononuclear cells (PBMCs), taken when the disease was refractory, from a patient treated with antithyroid drugs. These receptors were taken from a female donor with Graves disease.

The chain combines TRBV5-1 with TRBJ2-7; no definite D call. V was clipped by 0 bases and J by 7 bases, with 14 bases between them. Germline values: CDR1 SGHRS, CDR2 YFSETQ. The CDR3 runs to 14 residues. The CDR3 here is CASSLGQVYEEQYF. The CDR3 bases are TGCGCCAGCAGCTTGGGGCAGGTCTATGAAGAGCAGTACTTC.

This clonotype has only a few counts. The V gene is TRBV18, the J gene TRBJ1-4, with 8 bases aligning to TRBD1. Unmatched junction bases numbered 4, after V lost 5 bases and J lost 8 bases. The length of the CDR3 is 13 residues. Germline-derived CDR1 and CDR2 are KGHSH and LQKENI. The CDR3 here is CASSSGTGEKLFF. The CDR3 nucleotides read TGTGCCAGCTCATCAGGGACAGGCGAAAAACTGTTTTTT.

In its sample, this clonotype was seen a few times. V gene TRBV7-2 combines with J gene TRBJ1-1; 9 positions match TRBD1. Germline lookup yields CDR1 SGHTA and CDR2 FQGNSA. The CDR3 is 15 residues long. V was clipped by 6 bases and J by 5 bases; unmatched bases: 10. The CDR3 spells CASRPDTGGFTEAFF. In DNA, the CDR3 is TGTGCCAGCAGACCAGATACAGGGGGCTTTACTGAAGCTTTCTTT.

Points on this clonotype: Germline and junction disagree at one end, which may indicate a read error. The rearrangement links TRBV6-5 to TRBJ2-7, with 7 bases identical to TRBD2. Germline V gene data show CDR1 as MNHEY and CDR2 as SVGAGI. The CDR3 extends over 15 amino acids. CDR3: CAGSSKASGTYEQYF. In nucleotides, the CDR3 is TGTGCCGGCAGTTCCAAGGCTAGCGGAACCTACGAGCAGTACTTC.

The table lists this clonotype with many counts. The V call is TRBV7-4, the J call TRBJ1-5; D is ambiguous. V gave up 3 bases and J gave up 6 bases, with 12 bases separating them. This CDR3 contains 14 residues. In germline, CDR1 is SGHVT, CDR2 SQSDAQ. This CDR3 reads CASSFRGDVQPQHF. DNA of the CDR3: TGTGCCAGCAGCTTTCGGGGTGACGTTCAGCCCCAGCATTTT.

In its sample, this clonotype was seen a few times. The chain links TRBV3-1 to TRBJ2-5, with a possible D match to TRBD2 (5 bases). The length of the CDR3 is 18 residues. Deletions cut 2 bases from V and 5 bases from J, with 24 bases between. Germline-derived CDR1 and CDR2 are LGHDT and YNNKEL (reference sequence). The CDR3 sequence is CASSQPMKPGRSRETQYF. DNA of the CDR3: TGTGCCAGCAGCCAACCAATGAAGCCGGGAAGGAGTAGGGAGACCCAGTACTTC.

The chain links TRBV7-2 to TRBJ1-5; D is ambiguous. Between the trimmed V and J ends, which lost 2 bases and 7 bases, there was a span of 15 bases. Germline V lookup: CDR1 SGHTA, CDR2 FQGNSA. This CDR3 spans 15 amino acids. The CDR3 spells CASSLNPRLGQPQHF. CDR3 coding DNA: TGTGCCAGCAGCTTAAACCCCCGGCTGGGACAGCCCCAGCATTTT.

This clonotype occurred a few times. The chain uses TRBV7-9 and TRBJ2-2; D is tentatively TRBD1 or TRBD2 (5 bases each). Deletions cut 3 bases from V and 0 bases from J, with 17 bases between. The CDR3 sequence is 18 residues long. Germline assignment: CDR1 SEHNR and CDR2 FQNEAQ (reference sequence). CDR3 in DNA: TGTGCCAGCAGCTTCCCCTTTGGGGCGGGCGCGAACACCGGGGAGCTGTTTTTT. Its protein is CASSFPFGAGANTGELFF.

CDR3 DNA sequence: TGTGCCAGCAGTCAAATGAGCGGGAAAGGGCCAGGCGAGCAGTACTTC. It translates to CASSQMSGKGPGEQYF. V usage is TRBV27 and J usage is TRBJ2-7, with TRBD2 matching over 7 bases. The CDR3 spans 16 residues. Germline loops: CDR1 MNHEY, CDR2 SMNVEV (reference sequence). J lost 6 bases, V lost 5 bases, and 16 bases had no gene match.

This clonotype was picked up many times. The chain combines TRBV7-3 with TRBJ2-5; the D is unclear. The CDR3 totals 13 residues. In germline, CDR1 is SGHTA, CDR2 FQGTGA. Trimming removed 0 bases at V and 3 bases at J, with 5 bases between. This chain's CDR3 is CASSLTQKETQYF. The CDR3 DNA sequence: TGTGCCAGCAGCTTAACGCAGAAAGAGACCCAGTACTTC.

This clonotype has more than one count but fewer than ten. This chain links TRBV10-1 with TRBJ2-7; perhaps D is TRBD1 or TRBD2 (5 bases each). This CDR3 is built from 12 residues. Looked up from germline, CDR1 is WNHNN and CDR2 is SYGVQD (reference sequence). The ends were cut back, 3 bases at V and 5 bases at J, with 8 bases in the middle. In nucleotides, the CDR3 is TGCGCCAGCAGTGATGGGGGACACGAGCAGTACTTC. Its protein product is CASSDGGHEQYF.

This clonotype was counted between two and nine times. The chain joins TRBV20-1 to TRBJ2-7; D possibly corresponds to TRBD2 (6 bases). CDR1 and CDR2 from the germline V gene are DFQATT and SNEGSKA (reference sequence). The CDR3 runs 13 residues. Trimming pared 6 bases from V and 5 bases from J, leaving 17 bases between. The CDR3: CSAFLGRPHEQYF. The CDR3 DNA is TGCAGTGCATTTTTGGGGAGGCCACACGAGCAGTACTTC.

This clonotype was picked up a small number of times. V is TRBV20-1 and J is TRBJ2-4; 11 positions match TRBD2. After removal of 6 bases from V and 3 bases from J, the junction contained 7 bases not matched to a gene. CDR1 and CDR2 (germline): DFQATT, SNEGSKA (reference sequence). This CDR3 contains 15 residues. CDR3 loop: CSADTSGRGKNIQYF. DNA of the CDR3: TGCAGTGCGGATACTAGCGGGAGAGGCAAAAACATTCAGTACTTC.

This clonotype was seen ten or more times. The chain employs TRBV29-1 and TRBJ2-7; 8 nucleotides match TRBD2. Per the germline V gene, CDR1 is SQVTM and CDR2 is ANQGSEA. CDR3 length: 13 amino acids. The ends lost 4 bases at V and 5 bases at J; junction bases unmatched: 7. Written as DNA, the CDR3 is TGCAGCGTTGGACTCAGCGGGAGTAACGAGCAGTACTTC. Protein product: CSVGLSGSNEQYF.

V is TRBV6-1 and J is TRBJ2-1, with 10 bases aligning to TRBD2. Germline CDR1 is MNHNS and CDR2 is SASEGT. V lost 6 bases to trimming and J lost 2 bases; unmatched junction nucleotides: 4. The CDR3 totals 15 residues. The DNA of the CDR3 is TGTGCCAGCAGGGCTAGCGGGAGAACCTACAATGAGCAGTTCTTC. Its protein product is CASRASGRTYNEQFF.

The sample holds one count of this clonotype. The CDR3 DNA is TGTGCCAGCAGCCCCGATCCCGGGACGGACCGCTATGGCTACACCTTC. As protein: CASSPDPGTDRYGYTF. This chain connects TRBV11-2 to TRBJ1-2; D might be TRBD1 (5 bases). CDR3 length: 16 residues. The germline V gene encodes CDR1 SGHAT and CDR2 FQNNGV. V gave up 5 bases and J gave up 4 bases, with 20 bases separating them.